This TCR beta chain was retrieved from a study of control samples from healthy donors and cancer patients. Repertoires were generated with immunoSEQ multiplex PCR, while TCRdb's copy carries only in-frame clones and drops some. The repertoire includes 170,000 or so clones, 80% to 95% of them detected once, and approximately 1.5% sits in the top ten. Germline lookup yields CDR1 SGHRS and CDR2 YFSETQ. The CDR3 is 15 residues long. The V segment lost 4 bases and the J segment 2 bases; nucleotides outside the gene matches: 5. This clonotype was obtained from a man younger than 35 in good health. The rearrangement uses TRBV5-1 and TRBJ1-1, with TRBD1 matching 10 bases. Material for sequencing was blood. The CDR3 sequence is CASSRDRGPNTEAFF. For the CDR3, the DNA is TGCGCCAGCAGCCGGGACAGGGGTCCTAACACTGAAGCTTTCTTT. Using reference TRBV5-1 and TRBJ1-1 for the parts outside the CDR3, the full variable domain is KAGVTQTPRYLIKTRGQQVTLSCSPISGHRSVSWYQQTPGQGLQFLFEYFSETQRNKGNFPGRFSGRQFSNSRSEMNVSTLELGDSALYLCASSRDRGPNTEAFFGQGTRLTVV.